These 8 T cell receptor beta chains were sequenced from one sample in a study of Ad26.COV2.S vaccination and SARS-CoV-2 variants. Sequencing was performed with immunoSEQ multiplex PCR; in TCRdb, only in-frame clones are kept and a portion is missing. The sample contains about 480,000 clones, approximately 88% of which appear only once. Regarding treatment: around 19 received Ad26.COV2.S at low or high dose, single or two shots; roughly 5 received placebo; per-sample allocation not given. Following the first vaccine or placebo injection, samples were taken on day 63. Sequencing was performed on peripheral blood, taken in a trial of Ad26.COV2.S vaccine versus placebo. These TCRs come from a person between 18 and 60 years old who received the Ad26.COV2.S COVID-19 vaccine or a placebo.

The chain carries TRBV7-9 and TRBJ2-6; 7 positions match TRBD1. The CDR3 is 18 amino acids. V trimming: 0 bases; J trimming: 0 bases; junction bases outside the gene matches: 5. From germline, CDR1 is SEHNR and CDR2 FQNEAQ (reference sequence). The CDR3 bases are TGTGCCAGCAGCTTAGCGACAGGGAGAATCTCTGGGGCCAACGTCCTGACTTTC. Amino acid sequence: CASSLATGRISGANVLTF.

This clone has a count of ten or more. The rearrangement links TRBV29-1 to TRBJ2-7; unclear D gene. The CDR3 is 11 residues long. In germline, CDR1 is SQVTM, CDR2 ANQGSEA. V was cut by 3 bases and J by 3 bases, with 6 bases left in between. CDR3 nucleotide sequence: TGCAGCGTTGATACTATCTACGAGCAGTACTTC. It is translated as CSVDTIYEQYF.

This chain joins TRBV7-3 and TRBJ2-3; 10 nucleotides align to TRBD2. The germline V gene encodes CDR1 SGHTA and CDR2 FQGTGA. V lost 8 bases to trimming and J lost 3 bases; unmatched junction nucleotides: 8. CDR3 size: 15 residues. CDR3 in DNA: TGTGCCAGCCCTAGCGGGAGAAATTATACAGATACGCAGTATTTT. Protein sequence: CASPSGRNYTDTQYF.

The chain uses TRBV3-1 (or the pseudogene TRBV3-2) and TRBJ2-5; the D call may be TRBD1 or TRBD2 (5 bases each). The CDR3 spans 14 residues. The V and J ends lost 0 bases and 7 bases respectively, with 12 bases between them. Germline lookup yields CDR1 LGHDT and CDR2 YNNKEL (reference sequence). CDR3 sequence (DNA): TGTGCCAGCAGCCAAGATTCAGGGACGGCGACCCAGTACTTC. Translated: CASSQDSGTATQYF.

J is TRBJ2-7 and V is TRBV18; no firm D call. CDR3 length equals 15 residues. Trimming shortened V by 3 bases and J by 4 bases, and 16 bases separated the two germline ends. CDR1 is KGHSH and CDR2 is LQKENI in the germline V gene. In DNA, the CDR3 is TGTGCCAGCTCACCGACGGCAGACTCTAGTTACGAGCAGTACTTC. It codes for CASSPTADSSYEQYF.

V gene TRBV20-1 combines with J gene TRBJ2-7; no reliable D call. There are 10 residues in the CDR3. Germline CDR1 reads DFQATT; CDR2 reads SNEGSKA (reference sequence). Trimming cost V 2 bases and J 6 bases, with 5 bases left between them. The CDR3 here is CSARQGEQYF. CDR3 in DNA: TGCAGTGCTAGACAAGGCGAGCAGTACTTC.

V and J are TRBV5-5 and TRBJ1-1, with no clear D. This CDR3 has 12 amino acids. Germline values: CDR1 SGHKS, CDR2 YYEKEE (reference sequence). V lost 0 bases and J lost 4, with 4 bases in between. The CDR3 DNA is TGTGCCAGCAGCTTGGTTAGCACTGAAGCTTTCTTT. Its protein is CASSLVSTEAFF.

The CDR3 protein is CASSISARLVYEQYF. The CDR3 DNA sequence: TGTGCCAGTAGTATATCGGCCAGATTAGTCTACGAGCAGTACTTC. The rearrangement joins TRBV19 to TRBJ2-7; no clear D. V gave up 2 bases and J gave up 3 bases, with 14 bases separating them. The germline gives CDR1 LNHDA, CDR2 SQIVND (reference sequence). CDR3 size: 15 residues. Filled out from reference TRBV19 and TRBJ2-7, the complete variable domain reads DGGITQSPKYLFRKEGQNVTLSCEQNLNHDAMYWYRQDPGQGLRLIYYSQIVNDFQKGDIAEGYSVSREKKESFPLTVTSAQKNPTAFYLCASSISARLVYEQYFGPGTRLTVT.